Listed below are T cell receptor beta chains from one sample, sequenced in a study of HIV-infected patients and healthy controls. TCRdb itself ran the 5' RACE reads through MiXCR, one entry per CDR3 protein. This sample carries about 7,000 distinct CDR3 sequences, roughly 9.9% of them seen once, and the ten largest clones take over 15%. The input for sequencing was blood, taken before antiretroviral therapy. These receptors came from an adult with HIV infection. Each CDR3 is given with its conserved first and last residue. A D gene is named only where the DNA matches it firmly. Clone size is not always given. Where it is, it says once, few, many or a class for expanded clones.

clone_size j_call v_call d_call cdr3_nt cdr3_aa
many TRBJ1-5 TRBV12-3/TRBV12-4 TRBD1 TGTGCCAGCAGTTTGCGGACAGGGCTGTCTAGCAATCAGCCCCAGCATTTT CASSLRTGLSSNQPQHF
medium-sized TRBJ1-1 TRBV14 . TGTGCCAGCAGCCAAATAATCACTGAAGCTTTCTTT CASSQIITEAFF
many TRBJ2-7 TRBV7-9 . TGTGCCAGCAGCTTATCGACTAGCTCCTACGAGCAGTACTTC CASSLSTSSYEQYF
medium-sized TRBJ2-3 TRBV6-5 . TGTGCCAGCAGTTCCCCCCGCGGCCACCCCCCCCCGAATGGCACAGATACGCAGTATTTT CASSSPRGHPPPNGTDTQYF
medium-sized TRBJ2-3 TRBV5-1 . TGCGCCAGCAGCCTGGTACTTACAAGCACAGATACGCAGTATTTT CASSLVLTSTDTQYF
many TRBJ2-4 TRBV23-1 . TGCGCCAGCCGCTCGAAGAGGGAGTTTGCCAAAAACATTCAGTACTTC CASRSKREFAKNIQYF
medium-sized TRBJ2-1 TRBV9 . TGTGCCAGCAGCGTAGCGTCCGGGATCTCCTACAATGAGCAGTTCTTC CASSVASGISYNEQFF
medium-sized TRBJ1-5 TRBV6-5 . TGTGCCAGCAGTAACGACATGGGACAGCCCCAGCATTTT CASSNDMGQPQHF
many TRBJ2-7 TRBV11-2 . TGTGCCAGCAGCCAAGTAGAAGTGGTGCAGTACTTC CASSQVEVVQYF
medium-sized TRBJ2-5 TRBV6-5 TRBD2 TGTGCCAGCAGTCTCACCGGACTAGGGGACCTAGAGACCCAGTACTTC CASSLTGLGDLETQYF
many TRBJ2-1 TRBV11-2 . TGTGCCAGCAGCTTTCTAGGGGCTTCCTACAATGAGCAGTTCTTC CASSFLGASYNEQFF
. TRBJ2-3 TRBV11-2 . TGTGCCAGCAGGCAACGGGGTAGAGGGGATACGCAGTATTTT CASRQRGRGDTQYF
many TRBJ1-6 TRBV5-5 TRBD1 TGTGCCAGCAGCTTGCAGGGGGATTCCTATAATTCACCCCTCCACTTT CASSLQGDSYNSPLHF
medium-sized TRBJ2-1 TRBV28 . TGTGCCAGCAGTTTATGGACTGACTCCTACAATGAGCAGTTCTTC CASSLWTDSYNEQFF
many TRBJ2-3 TRBV2 TRBD2 TGTGCCAGCAATGGACGGATGCTAGCGGGGGACACAGATACGCAGTATTTT CASNGRMLAGDTDTQYF
many TRBJ1-1 TRBV10-1 TRBD1 TGCGCCAGCAGTACCGGGACAGGGCACACTGAAGCTTTCTTT CASSTGTGHTEAFF
many TRBJ2-7 TRBV10-3 . TGTGCCATCAGCGACCCAGGAAAGGGCCACGAGCAGTACTTC CAISDPGKGHEQYF
medium-sized TRBJ2-3 TRBV6-4 . TGTGCCAGCAGTGACTCGGAGGCCTCAGAAACAGATACGCAGTATTTT CASSDSEASETDTQYF
many TRBJ2-1 TRBV6-5 . TGTGCCAGCAGTTTCCCCGACGGAGGGGATGAGCAGTTCTTC CASSFPDGGDEQFF
many TRBJ2-3 TRBV4-1 TRBD1 TGCGCCAGCAGCCAATCACCGGGACAGGCTAGCACAGATACGCAGTATTTT CASSQSPGQASTDTQYF